A selection of T cell receptor beta chains follows, all from one sample in a study of T cells after yellow fever vaccination. From the 5' RACE reads, TCRdb called clonotypes with MiXCR, one entry per CDR3 protein. The data hold a few hundred thousand distinct CDR3 sequences, with approximately 6.7% observed a single time. The sample was CD4+ T cells sorted from PBMCs, taken on the day of the yellow fever booster vaccination. These receptors originate from a man aged 30-40 years who received the YFV17D yellow fever vaccine. Each CDR3 is given with its conserved first and last residue. Each record gives: V gene, clone size, J gene, D gene, CDR3 protein, CDR3 DNA. A D gene is named only where the DNA matches it firmly. Clone size is shown for a subset of rows, as once, few, many or a class of expanded clone.

V: TRBV29-1; size: many; J: TRBJ1-1; D: .; CDR3: CSARDTEAFF; DNA: TGCAGCGCTCGCGACACTGAAGCTTTCTTT
V: TRBV29-1; size: few; J: TRBJ2-7; D: TRBD2; CDR3: CSVGGTSGRVLGGYEQYF; DNA: TGCAGCGTTGGAGGTACTAGCGGGAGGGTCCTTGGAGGCTACGAGCAGTACTTC
V: TRBV12-3/TRBV12-4; size: many; J: TRBJ2-5; D: TRBD1; CDR3: CASRLLGQGQSF; DNA: TGTGCCAGCAGGCTTTTGGGACAGGGGCAATCGTTC
V: TRBV29-1; size: .; J: TRBJ2-3; D: TRBD1; CDR3: CSVQTGATQYF; DNA: TGCAGCGTACAGACAGGGGCTACGCAGTATTTT
V: TRBV11-1; size: .; J: TRBJ2-3; D: .; CDR3: CAASGGRGGYRLTNTDTQYF; DNA: TGTGCCGCCTCTGGGGGCCGAGGCGGGTACCGCCTGACAAACACAGATACGCAGTATTTT
V: TRBV5-1; size: .; J: TRBJ2-5; D: .; CDR3: CASSLDRGARGETQYF; DNA: TGCGCCAGCAGCTTGGATCGGGGGGCGCGGGGAGAGACCCAGTACTTC
V: TRBV20-1; size: many; J: TRBJ2-7; D: .; CDR3: CSAREEKVSPYEQYF; DNA: TGCAGTGCTAGAGAGGAGAAGGTTAGCCCCTACGAGCAGTACTTC
V: TRBV12-3/TRBV12-4; size: few; J: TRBJ2-7; D: TRBD1; CDR3: CASSLGQDIYEQYF; DNA: TGTGCCAGCAGCCTGGGACAGGACATCTACGAGCAGTACTTC
V: TRBV6-6; size: few; J: TRBJ1-1; D: .; CDR3: CASSQTGPEKAFF; DNA: TGTGCCAGCAGTCAAACTGGGCCCGAAAAAGCTTTCTTT
V: TRBV7-3; size: .; J: TRBJ1-5; D: .; CDR3: CASSLGTGGPQHF; DNA: TGTGCCAGCAGCTTAGGGACCGGCGGGCCCCAGCATTTT
V: TRBV6-7; size: .; J: TRBJ1-5; D: .; CDR3: CASSYCPWGRETDQPQHF; DNA: TGTGCCAGCAGTTACTGCCCCTGGGGCAGGGAGACGGATCAGCCCCAGCATTTT
V: TRBV7-2; size: .; J: TRBJ1-6; D: .; CDR3: CASSSGQPYNSPLHF; DNA: TGTGCCAGCAGCTCCGGACAGCCCTATAATTCACCCCTCCACTTT
V: TRBV19; size: few; J: TRBJ2-1; D: .; CDR3: CASSTLSEQFF; DNA: TGTGCCAGTAGTACCCTTAGTGAGCAGTTCTTC
V: TRBV20-1; size: .; J: TRBJ2-5; D: TRBD1; CDR3: CCASPWTGQASQETQYF; DNA: TGCTGTGCTAGTCCCTGGACGGGACAGGCCTCCCAAGAGACCCAGTACTTC
V: TRBV4-2; size: .; J: TRBJ2-7; D: .; CDR3: CASSQEGFRDAEQYF; DNA: TGTGCCAGCAGCCAAGAAGGATTCAGGGATGCCGAGCAGTACTTC
V: TRBV5-1; size: many; J: TRBJ2-3; D: TRBD2; CDR3: CASSLAGRSTQYF; DNA: TGCGCCAGCAGCCTAGCGGGGAGGAGTACGCAGTATTTT
V: TRBV7-2; size: .; J: TRBJ2-7; D: .; CDR3: CASSGQGPEFSEQYF; DNA: TGTGCCAGCAGCGGTCAAGGCCCAGAGTTCTCCGAGCAGTACTTC
V: TRBV11-2; size: .; J: TRBJ2-2; D: TRBD2; CDR3: CASSFYMGLAGEAGELFF; DNA: TGTGCCAGCAGCTTCTACATGGGACTAGCGGGAGAGGCGGGGGAGCTGTTTTTT
V: TRBV12-3/TRBV12-4; size: many; J: TRBJ2-3; D: .; CDR3: CASNIRVTDTQYF; DNA: TGTGCCAGCAATATCCGGGTCACAGATACGCAGTATTTT
V: TRBV7-2; size: .; J: TRBJ2-7; D: TRBD2; CDR3: CASSAVRGGVYEQYF; DNA: TGTGCCAGCAGCGCCGTCCGGGGAGGGGTCTACGAGCAGTACTTC
V: TRBV23-1; size: .; J: TRBJ2-7; D: .; CDR3: CASSHKGSRVYEQYF; DNA: TGCGCCAGCAGTCACAAAGGTTCTAGGGTCTACGAGCAGTACTTC
V: TRBV3-1; size: few; J: TRBJ2-5; D: .; CDR3: CASSQVPANQETQYF; DNA: TGTGCCAGCAGCCAAGTGCCGGCGAACCAAGAGACCCAGTACTTC
V: TRBV7-8; size: few; J: TRBJ2-7; D: TRBD1; CDR3: CASSFDRVQYF; DNA: TGTGCCAGCAGCTTTGACAGGGTGCAGTACTTC
V: TRBV7-2; size: few; J: TRBJ1-5; D: .; CDR3: CASSTHGGVQPQHF; DNA: TGTGCCAGCAGTACTCACGGGGGGGTGCAGCCCCAGCATTTT
V: TRBV7-9; size: many; J: TRBJ2-3; D: TRBD2; CDR3: CASSLGGLAGGTQYF; DNA: TGTGCCAGCAGCTTAGGAGGTCTAGCGGGAGGCACGCAGTATTTT
V: TRBV11-3; size: .; J: TRBJ2-3; D: .; CDR3: CASSLDAGGTQYF; DNA: TGTGCCAGCAGCTTAGATGCGGGTGGTACGCAGTATTTT
V: TRBV5-1; size: .; J: TRBJ2-2; D: .; CDR3: CASSLVGGMNTGELFF; DNA: TGCGCCAGCAGCTTGGTTGGGGGAATGAACACCGGGGAGCTGTTTTTT
V: TRBV6-5; size: .; J: TRBJ1-4; D: .; CDR3: CASSSVRTNEKLFF; DNA: TGTGCCAGCAGTTCGGTACGGACTAATGAAAAACTGTTTTTT
V: TRBV5-1; size: .; J: TRBJ2-7; D: TRBD2; CDR3: CASSREGAYEQYF; DNA: TGCGCCAGCAGCCGGGAGGGGGCCTACGAGCAGTACTTC
V: TRBV5-1; size: .; J: TRBJ2-2; D: TRBD2; CDR3: CASSFSGRQNTGELFF; DNA: TGCGCCAGCAGCTTCAGCGGGAGGCAGAACACCGGGGAGCTGTTTTTT
V: TRBV19; size: .; J: TRBJ2-7; D: TRBD2; CDR3: CASSTGRAQTEQYF; DNA: TGTGCCAGTAGTACGGGGAGGGCCCAGACGGAGCAGTACTTC
V: TRBV12-3/TRBV12-4; size: .; J: TRBJ2-1; D: .; CDR3: CASSEDGGYNEQFF; DNA: TGTGCCAGCAGTGAAGACGGAGGGTACAATGAGCAGTTCTTC
V: TRBV7-6; size: many; J: TRBJ2-7; D: TRBD2; CDR3: CASSLERGVSYEQYF; DNA: TGTGCCAGCAGCTTAGAGCGGGGCGTTAGTTACGAGCAGTACTTC
V: TRBV7-2; size: many; J: TRBJ2-2; D: .; CDR3: CASSTRSGELFF; DNA: TGTGCCAGCAGCACCCGCTCCGGGGAGCTGTTTTTT
V: TRBV7-9; size: many; J: TRBJ2-3; D: .; CDR3: CASSLAQQSDTQYF; DNA: TGTGCCAGCAGCTTAGCCCAACAGTCAGATACGCAGTATTTT
V: TRBV14; size: many; J: TRBJ2-5; D: .; CDR3: CASSLSREYQETQYF; DNA: TGTGCCAGCAGCCTATCTAGAGAATACCAAGAGACCCAGTACTTC
V: TRBV11-2; size: .; J: TRBJ2-7; D: .; CDR3: CASSLRQGRSYEQYF; DNA: TGTGCCAGCAGCTTAAGGCAGGGCCGTTCCTACGAGCAGTACTTC
V: TRBV20-1; size: .; J: TRBJ1-5; D: .; CDR3: CSASPQGTNQPQHF; DNA: TGCAGTGCTAGCCCACAGGGAACGAATCAGCCCCAGCATTTT
V: TRBV5-1; size: .; J: TRBJ2-2; D: TRBD1; CDR3: CASTRDRVTGELFF; DNA: TGCGCCAGCACCCGGGACAGGGTAACCGGGGAGCTGTTTTTT
V: TRBV5-3; size: few; J: TRBJ2-1; D: .; CDR3: CARSFDKISSYNEQFF; DNA: TGTGCCAGAAGCTTCGACAAGATTAGCTCCTACAATGAGCAGTTCTTC
V: TRBV25-1; size: .; J: TRBJ2-7; D: TRBD2; CDR3: CASSETSGKTYEQYF; DNA: TGTGCCAGCAGTGAGACTAGCGGGAAGACCTACGAGCAGTACTTC
V: TRBV6-1; size: many; J: TRBJ2-5; D: .; CDR3: CASRAGAQETQYF; DNA: TGTGCCAGCAGGGCCGGAGCTCAAGAGACCCAGTACTTC
V: TRBV7-9; size: many; J: TRBJ2-1; D: .; CDR3: CASSLPTLGAEQFF; DNA: TGTGCCAGCAGCCTTCCGACCCTAGGTGCTGAGCAGTTCTTC
V: TRBV9; size: many; J: TRBJ1-2; D: .; CDR3: CASSVGGRTNGYTF; DNA: TGTGCCAGCAGCGTAGGTGGGAGGACCAATGGCTACACCTTC
V: TRBV28; size: .; J: TRBJ2-7; D: .; CDR3: CASSSPTGPKF; DNA: TGTGCCAGCAGTTCCCCGACAGGCCCTAAGTTC
V: TRBV7-2; size: few; J: TRBJ2-7; D: .; CDR3: CASSLKGRAPHEQYF; DNA: TGTGCCAGCAGTCTGAAGGGACGGGCCCCTCACGAGCAGTACTTC
V: TRBV6-4; size: many; J: TRBJ1-2; D: .; CDR3: CASRVGSGANYGYTF; DNA: TGTGCCAGCAGAGTAGGGTCCGGGGCGAACTATGGCTACACCTTC
V: TRBV20-1; size: few; J: TRBJ2-7; D: TRBD2; CDR3: CSAPGASGYEQYF; DNA: TGCAGTGCTCCGGGAGCTAGCGGGTACGAGCAGTACTTC
V: TRBV18; size: .; J: TRBJ1-6; D: .; CDR3: CASSPVREDNSPLHF; DNA: TGTGCCAGCTCACCCGTCAGGGAAGATAATTCACCCCTCCACTTT
V: TRBV7-2; size: few; J: TRBJ1-2; D: TRBD1; CDR3: CASSRDRGQRGYTF; DNA: TGTGCCAGCAGCCGGGACAGGGGGCAACGCGGCTACACCTTC
V: TRBV20-1; size: many; J: TRBJ1-1; D: .; CDR3: CSARSGIRTEAFF; DNA: TGCAGTGCTAGATCCGGGATTCGCACTGAAGCTTTCTTT
V: TRBV7-3; size: few; J: TRBJ2-2; D: .; CDR3: CASSLTSSPTGELFF; DNA: TGTGCCAGCAGCTTAACTAGTTCGCCCACCGGGGAGCTGTTTTTT
V: TRBV6-2/TRBV6-3; size: .; J: TRBJ2-3; D: .; CDR3: CASRYGRAHTGDTQYF; DNA: TGTGCCAGCAGATATGGCAGGGCCCACACTGGAGATACGCAGTATTTT
V: TRBV18; size: .; J: TRBJ2-1; D: TRBD2; CDR3: CASSRLAVNDEQFF; DNA: TGTGCCAGCTCACGACTAGCGGTTAATGATGAGCAGTTCTTC
V: TRBV18; size: many; J: TRBJ2-2; D: .; CDR3: CASSGSFLHTGELFF; DNA: TGTGCCAGCTCCGGCTCGTTTCTACACACCGGGGAGCTGTTTTTT
V: TRBV28; size: few; J: TRBJ2-7; D: TRBD2; CDR3: CASRLAGAASYEQYF; DNA: TGTGCCAGCAGGTTAGCGGGAGCCGCCTCCTACGAGCAGTACTTC